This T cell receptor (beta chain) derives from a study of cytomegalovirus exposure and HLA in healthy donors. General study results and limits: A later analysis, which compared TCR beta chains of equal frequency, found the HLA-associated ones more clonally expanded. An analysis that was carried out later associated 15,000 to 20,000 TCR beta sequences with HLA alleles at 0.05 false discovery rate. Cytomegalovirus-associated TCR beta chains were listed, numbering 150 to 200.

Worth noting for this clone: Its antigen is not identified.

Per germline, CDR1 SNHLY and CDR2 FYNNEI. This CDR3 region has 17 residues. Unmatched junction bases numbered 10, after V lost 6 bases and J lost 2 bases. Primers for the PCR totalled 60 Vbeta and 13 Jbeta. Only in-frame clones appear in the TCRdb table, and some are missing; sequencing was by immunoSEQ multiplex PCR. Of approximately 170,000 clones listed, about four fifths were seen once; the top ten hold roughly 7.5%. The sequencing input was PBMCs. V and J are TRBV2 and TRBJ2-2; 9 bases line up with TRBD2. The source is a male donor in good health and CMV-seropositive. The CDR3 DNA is TGTGCCAGCAGGCCCGGTAGCGGGGGACCCAACACCGGGGAGCTGTTTTTT. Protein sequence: CASRPGSGGPNTGELFF.